This entry lists 25 T cell receptor beta chains sequenced from one sample in a study of shared clonotypes between healthy human individuals (TCRdb year 2020). Library prep was done by the immunoSEQ multiplex PCR assay. TCRdb stores this immuneACCESS table with in-frame sequences only. Part of the clones is absent; in the studies checked, under half of the shortfall reflects unresolved V genes, and no reason is known for the rest. For this sample there are 550,000 to 850,000 clones; roughly 72% appear just once. The top ten hold more than 1.5% of the sample. Source material: memory CD4+ T cells sorted from blood. The sample's cell subset or site label, decoded: CD45RA-negative fraction. The receptors were sampled from a woman aged 25 to 39 in good health.

Only one count was recorded for this clone. This sequence may be a read error, since a much larger clone differs from it by one base. V is TRBV5-4 and J is TRBJ2-2, with TRBD1 matching 8 bases. The CDR3 contains 14 residues. The V gene's germline CDR1 is SGHNT and CDR2 YYREEE (reference sequence). V trimming: 4 bases; J trimming: 5 bases; junction bases outside the gene matches: 4. The CDR3 nucleotides are TGTGCCAGCAGCCCCCAGGGGGCGACCGGGGAGCTGTTTTTT. Protein product: CASSPQGATGELFF.

This clone occurred a few times. This rearrangement joins TRBV21-1 to TRBJ2-1; TRBD2 is the table's D call, not checked against the DNA. TRBV21-1 is flagged as a pseudogene. There are 10 residues in the CDR3. The CDR3 region has the DNA TGTGCCAGCAGCAAAGACGAGGGGTTCTTC. Translated: CASSKDEGFF.

This clone was seen repeatedly, ten times or more. The same CDR3 also results from other DNA sequences found in this sample. The rearrangement uses TRBV5-1 and TRBJ2-1, with a tentative D call TRBD2 (5 bases). Germline values: CDR1 SGHRS, CDR2 YFSETQ. V was shortened by 2 bases and J by 0 bases, with 9 bases between the two germline ends. This CDR3 region has 15 residues. In DNA form, the CDR3 reads TGCGCCAGCAGCTTTAGCGTGAGCTCCTACAATGAGCAGTTCTTC. It codes for CASSFSVSSYNEQFF.

The CDR3 sequence is CASSLGGAGVGETQYF. Here the CDR3 DNA reads TGTGCCAGCAGCTTAGGCGGAGCGGGAGTTGGGGAGACCCAGTACTTC. The chain carries TRBV7-2 and TRBJ2-5; 8 bases line up with TRBD2. V dropped 1 base and J dropped 5; count of bases not matched to a gene: 9. The CDR3 is 16 residues long. Per the germline V gene, CDR1 is SGHTA and CDR2 is FQGNSA.

The V gene is TRBV28, the J gene TRBJ1-5; the D is unclear. Trimming took 4 bases from V and 6 from J, leaving 7 bases between them. Germline V gene data show CDR1 as MDHEN and CDR2 as SYDVKM. The CDR3 is 12 amino acids. Here the CDR3 reads CASSSSVQPQHF. CDR3 bases: TGTGCCAGCAGTTCATCCGTTCAGCCCCAGCATTTT.

V and J are TRBV28 and TRBJ1-5; tentatively, D is TRBD1 (5 bases). Germline CDR1 is MDHEN and CDR2 is SYDVKM. Trimming took 2 bases from V and 1 from J, leaving 9 bases between them. The CDR3 has 15 amino acids. This CDR3 is CASSLRRGSNQPQHF. The CDR3 DNA follows: TGTGCCAGCAGTTTACGGCGGGGGAGCAATCAGCCCCAGCATTTT. The variable domain in full, completed from reference TRBV28 and TRBJ1-5, reads DVKVTQSSRYLVKRTGEKVFLECVQDMDHENMFWYRQDPGLGLRLIYFSYDVKMKEKGDIPEGYSVSREKKERFSLILESASTNQTSMYLCASSLRRGSNQPQHFGDGTRLSIL.

This clone was observed a few times. The chain uses TRBV19 and TRBJ2-7, with D perhaps TRBD1 (7 bases). Trimming pared 7 bases from V and 2 bases from J, leaving 18 bases between. The CDR3 loop spans 15 amino acids. Germline V gene lookup returns CDR1 LNHDA and CDR2 SQIVND (reference sequence). CDR3 sequence (DNA): TGTGCCAGTACTCCAACGGCAGGGGGGACCTACGAGCAGTACTTC. It translates to CASTPTAGGTYEQYF.

V gene TRBV13 combines with J gene TRBJ1-1; tentative D call: TRBD1 (6 bases). The CDR3 spans 14 residues. Trimming took 4 bases from V and 1 from J, leaving 10 bases between them. The germline gives CDR1 PRHDT, CDR2 FYEKMQ (reference sequence). CDR3 bases: TGTGCCAGCAGCTCCAGGGGTAGGAACACTGAAGCTTTCTTT. Its protein is CASSSRGRNTEAFF.

The rearrangement uses TRBV6-7 and TRBJ1-2; D not certain. TRBV6-7 carries the ORF label, with uncertain function. The CDR3 contains 12 residues. V was pared by 1 base and J by 7 bases, with 7 bases between. This CDR3 reads CASSYFLGGYTF. CDR3 bases: TGTGCCAGCAGTTACTTTCTGGGTGGCTACACCTTC.

The rearrangement joins TRBV27 to TRBJ1-2; D gene unclear. Trimming removed 4 bases from V and 5 bases from J, with 8 bases in between. The CDR3 loop spans 12 amino acids. Germline V gene data show CDR1 as MNHEY and CDR2 as SMNVEV (reference sequence). CDR3 in DNA: TGTGCCAGCAGTTCCCCCGGGTATGGCTACACCTTC. This codes for CASSSPGYGYTF.

A remark on this clone: The sample carries other DNA sequences with the same CDR3. V and J are TRBV18 and TRBJ2-7, with a possible D match to TRBD1 (6 bases). The CDR3 has 15 residues. The V gene lost 3 bases and the J gene lost 0 bases, with 12 bases spanning the gap. Per germline, CDR1 KGHSH and CDR2 LQKENI. The CDR3 bases are TGTGCCAGCTCACCGACAGGCGGAAGCTCCTACGAGCAGTACTTC. As protein: CASSPTGGSSYEQYF. The full variable domain, completed using reference TRBV18 and TRBJ2-7, is NAGVMQNPRHLVRRRGQEARLRCSPMKGHSHVYWYRQLPEEGLKFMVYLQKENIIDESGMPKERFSAEFPKEGPSILRIQQVVRGDSAAYFCASSPTGGSSYEQYFGPGTRLTVT.

This rearrangement joins TRBV6-6 to TRBJ1-1; 8 bases map to TRBD1. The CDR3 consists of 14 residues. The V gene's germline CDR1 is MNHNY and CDR2 SVGAGI (reference sequence). J lost 4 bases, V lost 6 bases, and 7 bases had no gene match. DNA of the CDR3: TGTGCCAGCAGCCCGGGACAGGATAGCACTGAAGCTTTCTTT. This gives the protein CASSPGQDSTEAFF.

The J gene is TRBJ1-6, the V gene TRBV25-1; D is possibly TRBD1 (5 bases). There are 14 residues in the CDR3. The germline V gene has CDR1 MGHDK and CDR2 SYGVNS. V shed 6 bases and J shed 5 bases, with 11 bases lying between them. The CDR3 region is CASRGERDNSPLHF. CDR3 sequence (DNA): TGTGCCAGCAGGGGGGAAAGGGATAATTCACCCCTCCACTTT. Together with reference TRBV25-1 and TRBJ1-6, the CDR3 gives the full variable domain: EADIYQTPRYLVIGTGKKITLECSQTMGHDKMYWYQQDPGMELHLIHYSYGVNSTEKGDLSSESTVSRIRTEHFPLTLESARPSHTSQYLCASRGERDNSPLHFGNGTRLTVT.

The chain combines TRBV9 with TRBJ2-2; D gene unclear. V dropped 4 bases and J dropped 3 bases, with 16 bases sitting between them. The CDR3 sequence is 16 residues long. CDR1 SGDLS and CDR2 YYNGEE come from the germline V gene. The CDR3 loop reads CASSSDVGIDTGELFF. The CDR3 region has the DNA TGTGCCAGCAGCTCAGATGTGGGGATAGACACCGGGGAGCTGTTTTTT.

This clone was seen a single time. Distinct nucleotide sequences in the sample also encode this CDR3. The V gene is TRBV9, the J gene TRBJ1-2; D unclear. The V end lost 0 bases, the J end lost 2 bases, and 8 bases lay between the germline ends. Germline CDR1 SGDLS, CDR2 YYNGEE. The CDR3 is made up of 14 amino acids. This CDR3 is CASSVGTENYGYTF. In nucleotides, the CDR3 is TGTGCCAGCAGCGTAGGGACGGAAAACTATGGCTACACCTTC.

In regard to this clone: Distinct nucleotide sequences in the sample also encode this CDR3. The J gene is TRBJ2-7, the V gene TRBV5-1, with TRBD1 identical over 11 bases. J gave up 6 bases and V 5 bases, and 7 bases lay outside the gene matches. The CDR3 loop spans 14 amino acids. Looked up from germline, CDR1 is SGHRS and CDR2 is YFSETQ. CDR3 in DNA: TGCGCCAGCAGTCCCGGGACAGGGGGACTCGAGCAGTACTTC. Protein: CASSPGTGGLEQYF.

The V gene is TRBV5-8, the J gene TRBJ2-1; 10 nucleotides line up with TRBD1. The CDR3 runs 16 residues. With V trimmed by 4 bases and J by 5 bases, 9 bases remained unmatched. CDR1 is SGHTS and CDR2 is YDEGEE in the germline V gene. The CDR3 reads CASSQAGTGADNEQFF. CDR3 DNA: TGTGCCAGCAGCCAGGCGGGGACAGGGGCTGACAATGAGCAGTTCTTC.

The CDR3 is CAWTRDRGLYNEQFF. Written as DNA, the CDR3 is TGTGCCTGGACCCGAGACAGGGGCCTATACAATGAGCAGTTCTTC. The chain is built from TRBV30 and TRBJ2-1; TRBD1 matches 8 bases. The germline V gene has CDR1 GTSNPN and CDR2 SVGIG (reference sequence). Germline trimming cut 4 bases from V and 4 bases from J; bases unmatched to any gene: 9. The CDR3 has 15 amino acids.

The V call is TRBV5-4, the J call TRBJ2-7, with 9 nucleotides matching TRBD2. In germline, CDR1 is SGHNT, CDR2 YYREEE (reference sequence). V was pared by 0 bases and J by 2 bases, with 3 bases of the junction left unmatched. The CDR3 loop spans 15 amino acids. Written as DNA, the CDR3 is TGTGCCAGCAGCTTGGGTGGCGGGAGGGCCTACGAGCAGTACTTC. Residues: CASSLGGGRAYEQYF.

This clone was picked up one time. The J gene is TRBJ1-5, the V gene TRBV2, with TRBD1 as a possible D gene (6 bases). V was cut by 3 bases and J by 11 bases, with 14 bases left in between. The germline V gene encodes CDR1 SNHLY and CDR2 FYNNEI. This CDR3 comprises 13 residues. This CDR3 is CASSDIEDSAQHF. CDR3 DNA: TGTGCCAGCAGTGACATAGAGGACAGCGCCCAGCATTTT.

The chain carries TRBV7-2 and TRBJ2-1; no definite D call. The CDR3 runs 14 residues. Trimming shortened V by 7 bases and J by 0 bases, and 10 bases separated the two germline ends. CDR1 is SGHTA, CDR2 FQGNSA, per germline. For the CDR3, the DNA is TGTGCCAGCACCCCCGAAAGCTCCTACAATGAGCAGTTCTTC. Residues: CASTPESSYNEQFF.

The genes are TRBV11-3 and TRBJ2-7; TRBD1 agrees at 8 bases. Trimming took 5 bases from V and 2 from J; bases not matched to a gene: 8. Germline CDR1 SGHNT, CDR2 YENEEA. This CDR3 comprises 15 residues. This chain's CDR3 is CASSPGQGFPYEQYF. CDR3 DNA sequence: TGTGCCAGCAGCCCCGGACAGGGTTTTCCCTACGAGCAGTACTTC.

The gene calls are TRBV5-4 and TRBJ1-1; 9 nucleotides match TRBD1. V shed 4 bases, J shed 5 bases, and the junction held 9 bases outside the gene matches. The CDR3 is made up of 15 amino acids. Germline CDR1 reads SGHNT; CDR2 reads YYREEE (reference sequence). Here the CDR3 DNA reads TGTGCCAGCAGCAACCCAACAGGGGGCACGACTGAAGCTTTCTTT. Protein sequence: CASSNPTGGTTEAFF.

This sequence joins TRBV11-3 and TRBJ2-1, with a tentative D call TRBD2 (6 bases). The CDR3 has 15 amino acids. V was clipped by 5 bases and J by 2 bases, with 13 bases between them. Germline CDR1 reads SGHNT; CDR2 reads YENEEA. CDR3 sequence reads: CASSRRTGAYNEQFF. As DNA, the CDR3 is TGTGCCAGCAGCCGCCGGACGGGGGCCTACAATGAGCAGTTCTTC.

This clone has more than one count but fewer than ten. The chain carries TRBV7-8 and TRBJ2-7; a possible D gene is TRBD2 (6 bases). CDR1 SGHVS and CDR2 FQNEAQ come from the germline V gene. Trimming cost V 5 bases and J 1 base, with 18 bases left between them. The CDR3 loop spans 16 amino acids. The CDR3 DNA reads as TGTGCCAGCAGCCACTCCGGGACTCCGGTTTCCTACGAGCAGTACTTC. Its translation: CASSHSGTPVSYEQYF.